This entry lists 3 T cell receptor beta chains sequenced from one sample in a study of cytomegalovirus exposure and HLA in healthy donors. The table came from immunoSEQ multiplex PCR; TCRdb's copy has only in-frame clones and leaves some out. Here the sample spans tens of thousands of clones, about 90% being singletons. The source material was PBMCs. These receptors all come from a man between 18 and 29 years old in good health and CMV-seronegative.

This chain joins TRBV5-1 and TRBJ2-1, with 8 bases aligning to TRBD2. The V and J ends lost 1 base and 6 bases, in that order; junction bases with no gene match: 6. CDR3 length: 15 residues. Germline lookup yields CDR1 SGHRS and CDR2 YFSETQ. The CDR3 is CASSLFPSGLNEQFF. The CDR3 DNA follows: TGCGCCAGCAGCTTGTTTCCTAGCGGGCTCAATGAGCAGTTCTTC.

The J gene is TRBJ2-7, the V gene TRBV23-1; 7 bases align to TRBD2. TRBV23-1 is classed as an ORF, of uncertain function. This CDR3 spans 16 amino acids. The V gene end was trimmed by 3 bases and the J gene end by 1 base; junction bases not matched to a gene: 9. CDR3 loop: CASSHPSCGSSYEQYF. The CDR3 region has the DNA TGCGCCAGCAGTCATCCCTCATGCGGGAGTTCCTACGAGCAGTACTTC.

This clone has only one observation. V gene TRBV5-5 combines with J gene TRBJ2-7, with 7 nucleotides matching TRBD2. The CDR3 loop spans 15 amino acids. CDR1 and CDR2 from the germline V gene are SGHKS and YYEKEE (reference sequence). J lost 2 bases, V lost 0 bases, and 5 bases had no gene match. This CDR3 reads CASSLGLAAAYEQYF. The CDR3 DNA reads TGTGCCAGCAGCTTGGGGCTAGCGGCGGCCTACGAGCAGTACTTC.